The 16 T cell receptor beta chains in this list originate from one sample, sequenced in a study of cytomegalovirus exposure and HLA in healthy donors. PCR amplification relied on 60 Vbeta primers (plus 13 Jbeta primers). Sequencing was performed with immunoSEQ multiplex PCR; in TCRdb, only in-frame clones are kept and a portion is missing. The sample records around 110,000 clones, 8% to 10% being singletons. Material: PBMCs. These receptors all come from a young man in good health and CMV-seronegative.

The chain joins TRBV19 to TRBJ1-5; 9 nucleotides match TRBD1. This CDR3 is built from 16 residues. CDR1 is LNHDA, CDR2 SQIVND, per germline (reference sequence). Trimming took 1 base from V and 1 from J; bases not matched to a gene: 2. The CDR3 loop is CASSIGGTGSNQPQHF. The CDR3 nucleotides are TGTGCCAGTAGTATAGGCGGGACAGGGAGCAATCAGCCCCAGCATTTT.

The rearrangement uses TRBV6-1 and TRBJ2-1; no clear D. From germline, CDR1 is MNHNS and CDR2 SASEGT. V was cut by 1 base and J by 4 bases, with 14 bases left in between. The CDR3 loop spans 16 amino acids. The CDR3 bases are TGTGCCAGCAGTGAAGGGAGAGTCAGACCTTACAATGAGCAGTTCTTC. This translates into CASSEGRVRPYNEQFF.

This clone came up a few times. The chain has TRBV30 and TRBJ2-7; 12 nucleotides line up with TRBD1. Germline CDR1 GTSNPN, CDR2 SVGIG (reference sequence). Trimming took 4 bases from V and 5 from J; bases not matched to a gene: 6. The CDR3 extends over 14 amino acids. CDR3 sequence (DNA): TGTGCCTGGACTCCGGGACAGGGGGCCCACGAGCAGTACTTC. Translation: CAWTPGQGAHEQYF.

In its sample, this clone was seen a few times. The chain recombines TRBV19 with TRBJ1-1; 11 bases align to TRBD1. Germline V CDR1 and CDR2: LNHDA, SQIVND (reference sequence). The CDR3 loop spans 16 amino acids. V lost 10 bases, J lost 4 bases, and 14 bases stayed unmatched. The CDR3 sequence: CATRYRDRGDTTEAFF. Here the CDR3 DNA reads TGTGCCACCCGGTACCGGGACAGGGGGGATACCACTGAAGCTTTCTTT.

The rearrangement joins TRBV29-1 to TRBJ2-7; 7 nucleotides match TRBD1. In germline, CDR1 is SQVTM, CDR2 ANQGSEA. V dropped 5 bases and J dropped 4; count of bases not matched to a gene: 11. This CDR3 comprises 14 residues. CDR3 amino acids: CSVTPWDSEYEQYF. In DNA, the CDR3 is TGCAGCGTTACCCCGTGGGACAGCGAATACGAGCAGTACTTC.

The chain combines TRBV6-5 with TRBJ1-1, with TRBD1 identical over 8 bases. Germline V gives CDR1 MNHEY, CDR2 SVGAGI. The CDR3 contains 13 residues. V lost 9 bases to trimming and J lost 4 bases; unmatched junction nucleotides: 7. CDR3 bases: TGTGCCAGTACTCAGGGGGCGGTCACTGAAGCTTTCTTT. Its protein is CASTQGAVTEAFF.

This clone was observed a handful of times. J is TRBJ1-2 and V is TRBV16; a possible D gene is TRBD1 (6 bases). Trimming shortened V by 0 bases and J by 2 bases, and 16 bases separated the two germline ends. Per germline, CDR1 KGHSY and CDR2 FQNENV. This CDR3 has 17 amino acids. The CDR3 DNA sequence: TGTGCCAGCAGCCAATCGCCAGGGGCCTACTTGAACTATGGCTACACCTTC. It yields the protein CASSQSPGAYLNYGYTF.

The chain employs TRBV13 and TRBJ1-3; D gene ambiguous. The CDR3 loop spans 16 amino acids. The V and J ends lost 1 base and 0 bases respectively, with 10 bases between them. Per germline, CDR1 PRHDT and CDR2 FYEKMQ (reference sequence). This CDR3 reads CASSLVRHSSGNTIYF. The CDR3 DNA is TGTGCCAGCAGCTTAGTTCGACACAGCTCTGGAAACACCATATATTTT.

CDR3 coding DNA: TGTGCCAGCAGTTTAAAGCTAACCTACACCGGGGAGCTGTTTTTT. Translating gives CASSLKLTYTGELFF. The chain carries TRBV27 and TRBJ2-2; no reliable D call. CDR3 length: 15 amino acids. Trimming left V 2 bases short and J 3 bases short, with 10 bases between. In germline, CDR1 is MNHEY, CDR2 SMNVEV (reference sequence).

This clone was seen a few times. The V gene is TRBV10-3, the J gene TRBJ2-5, with TRBD1 matching 10 bases. CDR3 length: 14 residues. With V trimmed by 10 bases and J by 5 bases, 10 bases remained unmatched. CDR1 and CDR2 (germline): ENHRY, SYGVKD. CDR3 protein: CATLRDRGMETQYF. The CDR3, as DNA: TGTGCCACCCTGCGGGACAGGGGCATGGAGACCCAGTACTTC.

This chain uses TRBV2 with TRBJ1-2; 9 bases are a match to TRBD1. The length of the CDR3 is 12 residues. Germline V gives CDR1 SNHLY, CDR2 FYNNEI. V was clipped by 8 bases and J by 5 bases; unmatched bases: 3. The DNA for the CDR3 is TGTGCCAGCGGGGACAGGGAGTATGGCTACACCTTC. Its translation is CASGDREYGYTF.

Concerning this clone: Germline and junction disagree at one end, which may indicate a read error. The V and J genes are TRBV5-6 and TRBJ2-6, with 7 bases identical to TRBD2. The germline V gene has CDR1 SGHDT and CDR2 YYEEEE. The CDR3 contains 17 residues. The CDR3 DNA sequence: TGTGCCAGCACCCCCGACCCGGGGGGTTCTGGGGCCAACTTCCTGACTTTC. It codes for CASTPDPGGSGANFLTF.

The gene calls are TRBV10-1 and TRBJ2-3, with TRBD2 matching over 12 bases. The V gene's germline CDR1 is WNHNN and CDR2 SYGVQD (reference sequence). The junction had 6 bases not matched to a gene; V was cut back by 0 bases and J by 5 bases. The CDR3 is 17 residues long. CDR3: CASSESPSGRAGDTQYF. CDR3 in DNA: TGCGCCAGCAGTGAGTCTCCTAGCGGGAGGGCCGGAGATACGCAGTATTTT.

The chain is built from TRBV5-1 and TRBJ2-3; TRBD2 aligns across 9 bases. Germline lookup yields CDR1 SGHRS and CDR2 YFSETQ. The junction had 9 bases not matched to a gene; V was cut back by 3 bases and J by 4 bases. The CDR3 is 16 amino acids. CDR3 sequence (DNA): TGCGCCAGCAGCTCGCTCGAGCGGGGGGTTGCAGATACGCAGTATTTT. Residues: CASSSLERGVADTQYF.

This clone was seen more than once but under ten times. The rearrangement links TRBV5-4 to TRBJ2-1; TRBD2 agrees at 7 bases. Germline-derived CDR1 and CDR2 are SGHNT and YYREEE (reference sequence). This CDR3 has 16 residues. The V segment lost 0 bases and the J segment 7 bases; nucleotides outside the gene matches: 10. The DNA of the CDR3 is TGTGCCAGCAGCTTGGGTAGGGAGGGCCTTGGGAATGAGCAGTTCTTC. The encoded protein is CASSLGREGLGNEQFF.

The chain carries TRBV7-8 and TRBJ2-1; 10 nucleotides match TRBD1. Germline lookup yields CDR1 SGHVS and CDR2 FQNEAQ. The CDR3 loop spans 16 amino acids. Trimming took 5 bases from V and 4 from J; bases not matched to a gene: 8. The CDR3 region has the DNA TGTGCCAGCAGCCCCTGGACAGGGGGTTCGTACAATGAGCAGTTCTTC. It is translated as CASSPWTGGSYNEQFF.